This T cell receptor (beta chain) was documented in a study of EBV T-cell therapy then PD-1 blockade in nasopharyngeal carcinoma (dated by TCRdb to the early 2020s). On this clone: Its binding antigen is unknown. Within one base of it there is no much larger clone, and no base qualities were kept.

The sample's treatment or condition, from its label and the paper: AdE1-LMPpoly-expanded autologous EBV-specific T-cell therapy followed by anti-PD-1 nivolumab. As encoded in the germline V gene (reference sequence), CDR1 is LNHDA while CDR2 is SQIVND. From cysteine to phenylalanine, the CDR3 is 13 amino acids long. Only the CDR3 region is kept as DNA, spanning 39 bases read in frame from base 1. V trim: 7 bases; J trim: 4 bases; unmatched bases: 4. Genomic DNA was extracted from sorted cells using the Qiagen DNeasy Kit. TCR beta chain deep sequencing was performed on the immunoSEQ platform. As for how the authors treated the data: The immunoSEQ Analyzer software was used to analyze the repertoire data. Here the immuneACCESS table is served through TCRdb, limited to in-frame sequences with V and J called. Missing clones are a known gap in these copies; in checked studies unresolved V genes cover under half, and the rest lacks a known reason. The DNA was the basis for D and trimming; V, J and clone size are from that table. This sample holds some 20,000 clones; about 80% were observed only once. Approximately 28% of the sample belongs to the ten largest clones.

The input for sequencing was CD8+ T cells from blood, taken around day 58 from a patient whose treatment included autologous EBV-specific T cells and nivolumab. Recombination linked TRBV19 to TRBJ1-2; TRBD1 lines up with 9 middle nucleotides. This TCR was recovered from a man aged 40-55 years with nasopharyngeal carcinoma. DNA sequence: TGTGCCAGTACGTGGACAGGGGCCTATGGCTACACCTTC. Its amino acids are CASTWTGAYGYTF.